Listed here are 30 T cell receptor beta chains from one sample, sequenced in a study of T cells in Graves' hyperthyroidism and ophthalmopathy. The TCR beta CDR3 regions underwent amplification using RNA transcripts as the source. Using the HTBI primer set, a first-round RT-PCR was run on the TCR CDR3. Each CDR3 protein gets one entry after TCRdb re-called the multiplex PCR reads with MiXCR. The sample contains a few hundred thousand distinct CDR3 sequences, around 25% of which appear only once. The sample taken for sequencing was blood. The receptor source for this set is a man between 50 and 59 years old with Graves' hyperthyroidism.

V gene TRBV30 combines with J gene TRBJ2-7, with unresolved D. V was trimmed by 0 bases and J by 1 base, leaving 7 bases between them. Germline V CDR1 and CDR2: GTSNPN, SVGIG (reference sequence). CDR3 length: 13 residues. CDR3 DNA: TGTGCCTGGAGTGTTTTCAGTTCCTACGAGCAGTACTTC. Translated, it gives CAWSVFSSYEQYF.

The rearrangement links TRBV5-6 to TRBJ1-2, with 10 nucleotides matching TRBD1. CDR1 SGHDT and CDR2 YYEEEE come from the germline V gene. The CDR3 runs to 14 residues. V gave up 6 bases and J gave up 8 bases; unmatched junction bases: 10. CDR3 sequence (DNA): TGTGCCAGCACCTCCTGGGACAGGGGATGGGGCTACACCTTC. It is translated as CASTSWDRGWGYTF.

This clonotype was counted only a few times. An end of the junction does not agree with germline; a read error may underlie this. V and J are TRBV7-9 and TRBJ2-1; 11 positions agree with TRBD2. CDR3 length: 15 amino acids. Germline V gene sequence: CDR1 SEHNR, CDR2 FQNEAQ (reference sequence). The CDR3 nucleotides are TGTGCCAGCAGCTTAGGTAGCGGGAGGGACAATGTGCAGTTCTTC. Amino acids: CASSLGSGRDNVQFF.

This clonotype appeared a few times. CDR3 DNA: TGTGCCAGCAGTTTATTAGGGGGGACACTAAACGAGCAGTACTTC. Its translation is CASSLLGGTLNEQYF. This chain connects TRBV28 to TRBJ2-7, with D perhaps being TRBD1 or TRBD2 (6 bases each). V was pared by 1 base and J by 5 bases, with 15 bases between. In germline, CDR1 is MDHEN, CDR2 SYDVKM. This CDR3 is built from 15 residues.

CDR3: CASSFQPTQAYEQYF. CDR3 bases: TGTGCCAGCAGTTTTCAACCCACGCAGGCCTACGAGCAGTACTTC. The chain couples TRBV6-5 to TRBJ2-7, with D hard to call. The germline V gene has CDR1 MNHEY and CDR2 SVGAGI. The CDR3 spans 15 residues. V lost 4 bases and J 2 bases, leaving 15 bases between the germline ends.

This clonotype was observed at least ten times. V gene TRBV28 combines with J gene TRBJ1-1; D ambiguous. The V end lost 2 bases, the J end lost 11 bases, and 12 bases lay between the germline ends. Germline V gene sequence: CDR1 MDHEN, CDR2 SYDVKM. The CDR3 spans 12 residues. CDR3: CASSLAWAGAFF. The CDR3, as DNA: TGTGCCAGCAGTTTAGCTTGGGCTGGGGCTTTCTTT. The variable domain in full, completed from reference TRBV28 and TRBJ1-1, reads DVKVTQSSRYLVKRTGEKVFLECVQDMDHENMFWYRQDPGLGLRLIYFSYDVKMKEKGDIPEGYSVSREKKERFSLILESASTNQTSMYLCASSLAWAGAFFGQGTRLTVV.

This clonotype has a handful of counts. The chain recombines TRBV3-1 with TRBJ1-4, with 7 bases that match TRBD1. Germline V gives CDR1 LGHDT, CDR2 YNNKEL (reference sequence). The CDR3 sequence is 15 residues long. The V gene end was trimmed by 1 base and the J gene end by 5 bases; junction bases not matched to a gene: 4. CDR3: CASSQATGKNEKLFF. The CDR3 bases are TGTGCCAGCAGCCAAGCGACAGGGAAGAATGAAAAACTGTTTTTT.

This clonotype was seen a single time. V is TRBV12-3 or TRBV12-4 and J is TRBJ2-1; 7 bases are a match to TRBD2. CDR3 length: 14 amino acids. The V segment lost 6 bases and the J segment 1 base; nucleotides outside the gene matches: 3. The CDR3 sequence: CASSSGISYNEQFF. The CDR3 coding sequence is TGTGCCAGCAGCAGCGGGATTTCCTACAATGAGCAGTTCTTC.

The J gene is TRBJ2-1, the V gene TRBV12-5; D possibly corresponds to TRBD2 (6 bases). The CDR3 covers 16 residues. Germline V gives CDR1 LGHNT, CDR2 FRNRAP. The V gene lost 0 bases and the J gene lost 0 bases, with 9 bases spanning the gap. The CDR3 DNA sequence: TGTGCTAGTGGTTTGGTACGGGGGAGCTCCTACAATGAGCAGTTCTTC. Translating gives CASGLVRGSSYNEQFF.

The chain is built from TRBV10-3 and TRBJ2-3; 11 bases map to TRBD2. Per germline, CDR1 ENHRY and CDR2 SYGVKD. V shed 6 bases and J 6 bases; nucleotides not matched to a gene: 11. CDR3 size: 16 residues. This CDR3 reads CAIRSSGRDRADTQYF. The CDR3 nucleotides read TGTGCCATCAGGAGTAGCGGGAGGGACAGGGCGGATACGCAGTATTTT.

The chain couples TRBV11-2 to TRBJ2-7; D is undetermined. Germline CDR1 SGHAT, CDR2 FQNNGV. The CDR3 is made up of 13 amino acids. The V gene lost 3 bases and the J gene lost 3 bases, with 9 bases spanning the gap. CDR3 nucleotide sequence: TGTGCCAGCAGCTTTCAGCGTAGCTACGAGCAGTACTTC. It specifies CASSFQRSYEQYF.

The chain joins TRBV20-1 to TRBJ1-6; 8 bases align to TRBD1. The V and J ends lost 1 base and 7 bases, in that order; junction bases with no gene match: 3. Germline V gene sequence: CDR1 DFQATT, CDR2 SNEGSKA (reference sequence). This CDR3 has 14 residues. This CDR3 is CSARGQGRNSPLHF. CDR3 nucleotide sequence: TGCAGTGCTAGAGGACAGGGGAGGAATTCACCCCTCCACTTT.

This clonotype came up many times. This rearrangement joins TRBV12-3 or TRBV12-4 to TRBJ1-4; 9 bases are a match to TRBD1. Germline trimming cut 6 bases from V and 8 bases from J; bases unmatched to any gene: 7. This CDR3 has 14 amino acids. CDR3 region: CASRPTGGGEKLFF. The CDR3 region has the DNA TGTGCCAGCAGACCTACAGGGGGCGGGGAAAAACTGTTTTTT.

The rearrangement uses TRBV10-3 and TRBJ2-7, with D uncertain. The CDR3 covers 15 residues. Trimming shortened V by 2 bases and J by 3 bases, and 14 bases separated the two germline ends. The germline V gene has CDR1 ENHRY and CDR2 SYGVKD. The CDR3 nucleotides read TGTGCCATCAGTGAGCCACAACAGCCCAACTACGAGCAGTACTTC. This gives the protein CAISEPQQPNYEQYF.

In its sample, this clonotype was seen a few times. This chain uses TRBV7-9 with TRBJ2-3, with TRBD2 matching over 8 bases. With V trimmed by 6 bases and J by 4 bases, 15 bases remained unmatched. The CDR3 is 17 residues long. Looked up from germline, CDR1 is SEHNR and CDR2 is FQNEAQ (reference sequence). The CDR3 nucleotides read TGTGCCAGCAGGCCTTTCCCGGGAGGGCTAAGTGCAGATACGCAGTATTTT. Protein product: CASRPFPGGLSADTQYF.

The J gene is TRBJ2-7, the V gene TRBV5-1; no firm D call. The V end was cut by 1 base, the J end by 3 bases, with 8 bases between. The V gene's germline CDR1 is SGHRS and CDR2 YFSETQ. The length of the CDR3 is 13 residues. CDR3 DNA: TGCGCCAGCAGCTTGAGGGCTAACTACGAGCAGTACTTC. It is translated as CASSLRANYEQYF.

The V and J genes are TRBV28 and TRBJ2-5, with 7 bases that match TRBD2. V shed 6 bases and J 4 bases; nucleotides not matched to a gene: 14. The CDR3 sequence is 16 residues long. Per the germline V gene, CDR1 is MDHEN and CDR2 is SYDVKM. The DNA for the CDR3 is TGTGCCAGCAGATCGCCCACGGCGGGAGTGGTAGAGACCCAGTACTTC. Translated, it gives CASRSPTAGVVETQYF.

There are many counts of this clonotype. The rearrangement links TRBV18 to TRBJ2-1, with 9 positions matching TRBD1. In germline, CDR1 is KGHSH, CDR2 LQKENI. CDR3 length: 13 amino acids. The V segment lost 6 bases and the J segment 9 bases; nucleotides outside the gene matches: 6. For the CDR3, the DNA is TGTGCCAGCTCTCCCACAGGGGGCAGTGAGCAGTTCTTC. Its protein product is CASSPTGGSEQFF.

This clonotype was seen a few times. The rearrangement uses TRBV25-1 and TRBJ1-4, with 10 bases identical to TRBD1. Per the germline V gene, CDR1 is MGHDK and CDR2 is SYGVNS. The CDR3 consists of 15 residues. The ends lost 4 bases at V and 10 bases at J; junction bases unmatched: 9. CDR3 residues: CASSARDRGEGKLFF. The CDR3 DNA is TGTGCCAGCAGTGCAAGGGACAGGGGCGAGGGAAAACTGTTTTTT.

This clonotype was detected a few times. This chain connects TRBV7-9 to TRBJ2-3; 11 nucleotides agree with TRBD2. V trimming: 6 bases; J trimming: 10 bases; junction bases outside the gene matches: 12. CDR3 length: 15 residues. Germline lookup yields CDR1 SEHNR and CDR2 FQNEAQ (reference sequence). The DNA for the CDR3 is TGTGCCAGCAGTCGTCTAGCGGGAGGACATGGGGCGCAGTATTTT. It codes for CASSRLAGGHGAQYF.

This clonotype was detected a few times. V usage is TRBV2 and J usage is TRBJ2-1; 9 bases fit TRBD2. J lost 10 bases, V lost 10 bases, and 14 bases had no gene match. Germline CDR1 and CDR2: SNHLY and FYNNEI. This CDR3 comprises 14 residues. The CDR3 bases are TGTGCCACGCGACCCCGGCTAGCGGGAAACGAGCAGTTCTTC. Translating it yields CATRPRLAGNEQFF.

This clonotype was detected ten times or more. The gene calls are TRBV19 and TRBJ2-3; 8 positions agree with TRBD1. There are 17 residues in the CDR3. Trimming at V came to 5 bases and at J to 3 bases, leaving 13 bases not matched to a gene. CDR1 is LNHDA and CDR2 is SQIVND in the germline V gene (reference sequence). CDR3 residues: CASSSLIGQGRTDTQYF. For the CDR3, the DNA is TGTGCCAGTAGTTCTCTTATCGGACAGGGAAGGACAGATACGCAGTATTTT.

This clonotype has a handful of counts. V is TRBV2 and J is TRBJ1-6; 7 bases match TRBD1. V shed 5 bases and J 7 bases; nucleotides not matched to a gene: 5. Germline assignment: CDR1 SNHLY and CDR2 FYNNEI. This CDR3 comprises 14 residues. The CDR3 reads CASSTGQPNSPLHF. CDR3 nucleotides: TGTGCCAGCAGTACGGGACAGCCGAATTCACCCCTCCACTTT.

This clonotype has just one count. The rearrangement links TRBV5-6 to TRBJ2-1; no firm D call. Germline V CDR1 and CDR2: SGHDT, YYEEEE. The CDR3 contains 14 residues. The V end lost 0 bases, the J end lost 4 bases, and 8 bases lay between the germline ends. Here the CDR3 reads CASSLEVDYNEQFF. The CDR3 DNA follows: TGTGCCAGCAGCTTGGAAGTGGATTACAATGAGCAGTTCTTC.

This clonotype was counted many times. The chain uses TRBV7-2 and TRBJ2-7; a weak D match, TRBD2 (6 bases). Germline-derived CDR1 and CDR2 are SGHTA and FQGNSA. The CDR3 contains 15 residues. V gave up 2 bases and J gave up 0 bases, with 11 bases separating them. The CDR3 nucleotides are TGTGCCAGCAGCTTACTAGCGATCCCCTCCTACGAGCAGTACTTC. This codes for CASSLLAIPSYEQYF.

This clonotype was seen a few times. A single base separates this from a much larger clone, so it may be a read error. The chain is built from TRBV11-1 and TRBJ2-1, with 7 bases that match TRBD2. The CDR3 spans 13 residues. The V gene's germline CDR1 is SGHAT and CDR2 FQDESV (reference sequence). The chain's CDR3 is CANSLGEGAEQFF. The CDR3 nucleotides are TGTGCCAACAGCTTAGGGGAGGGTGCAGAGCAGTTCTTC.

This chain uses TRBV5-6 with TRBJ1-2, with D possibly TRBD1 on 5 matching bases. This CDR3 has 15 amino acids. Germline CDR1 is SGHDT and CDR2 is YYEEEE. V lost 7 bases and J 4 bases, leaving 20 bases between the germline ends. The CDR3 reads CASGLWPAGGYGYTF. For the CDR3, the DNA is TGTGCCAGCGGACTTTGGCCGGCGGGGGGCTATGGCTACACCTTC.

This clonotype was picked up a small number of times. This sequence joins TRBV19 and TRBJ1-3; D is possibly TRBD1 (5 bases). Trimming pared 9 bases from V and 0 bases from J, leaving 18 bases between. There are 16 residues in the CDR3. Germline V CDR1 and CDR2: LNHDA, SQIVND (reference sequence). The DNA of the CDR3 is TGTGCCAGCTCTAACCAGGGAGTAGGCTCTGGAAACACCATATATTTT. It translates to CASSNQGVGSGNTIYF.

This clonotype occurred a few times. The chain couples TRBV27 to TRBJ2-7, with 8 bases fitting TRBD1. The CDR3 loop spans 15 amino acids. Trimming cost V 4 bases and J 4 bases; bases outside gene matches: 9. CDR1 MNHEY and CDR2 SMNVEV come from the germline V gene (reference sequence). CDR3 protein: CASSSRGTGLYEQYF. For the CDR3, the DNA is TGTGCCAGCAGTTCCCGGGGGACAGGACTTTACGAGCAGTACTTC.

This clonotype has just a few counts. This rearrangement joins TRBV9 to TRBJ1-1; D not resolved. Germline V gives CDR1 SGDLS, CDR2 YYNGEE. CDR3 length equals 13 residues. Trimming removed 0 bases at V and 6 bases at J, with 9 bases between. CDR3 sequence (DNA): TGTGCCAGCAGCGTAGGGGCCAACTCTGAAGCTTTCTTT. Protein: CASSVGANSEAFF. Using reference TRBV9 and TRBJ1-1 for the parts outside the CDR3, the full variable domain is DSGVTQTPKHLITATGQRVTLRCSPRSGDLSVYWYQQSLDQGLQFLIQYYNGEERAKGNILERFSAQQFPDLHSELNLSSLELGDSALYFCASSVGANSEAFFGQGTRLTVV.